This section outlines one T cell receptor beta chain sequence together with its context. Using immunoSEQ multiplex PCR, the repertoire was profiled, and TCRdb retains in-frame clones only, with some absent. Of about 220,000 clones in the sample, approximately 84% were seen once. The data were obtained in a study of blood T cell repertoires in COVID-19. About the research overall: Specimens from acute and convalescent COVID-19 originated in the United States, Italy and Spain.

Sequencing input: peripheral blood. The sequence derives from a woman in her twenties or thirties who had recovered from COVID-19.

CDR3 residues: CASVRGAGETQYF. The CDR3 DNA reads as TGTGCCAGCGTCAGGGGGGCGGGGGAGACCCAGTACTTC. The chain is built from TRBV6-5 and TRBJ2-5; weak D call: TRBD1 (7 bases). Germline assignment: CDR1 MNHEY and CDR2 SVGAGI. The CDR3 loop spans 13 amino acids. V lost 8 bases and J 5 bases, leaving 15 bases between the germline ends.